The 8 T cell receptor beta chains below all came from one sample that was sequenced in a study of cytomegalovirus exposure and HLA in healthy donors. Primers included in the PCR were 60 Vbeta and 13 Jbeta primers. Libraries were prepared by immunoSEQ multiplex PCR; TCRdb keeps only in-frame clonotypes and omits some of them. Of some 42,000 clones listed, roughly half are singletons. The sequencing sample was made of PBMCs. These receptor sequences come from a human donor in good health.

This chain links TRBV5-6 with TRBJ1-2; 8 nucleotides agree with TRBD1. The germline CDR1 and CDR2 sequences are SGHDT and YYEEEE. J was trimmed by 6 bases and V by 2 bases; bases with no gene match: 3. The CDR3 sequence is 13 residues long. The CDR3 region has the DNA TGTGCCAGCAGCTTTAAGGACAGGGATGGCTACACCTTC. Amino acid sequence: CASSFKDRDGYTF.

Concerning this clone: No DNA is shown, since the ends of the CDR3 on it are uncertain; the CDR3 is the one TCRdb lists. This sequence joins TRBV19 and TRBJ2-1; the DNA was not compared with TRBD2, the D call given in the table. The CDR3 adds up to 17 amino acids, both ends counted. Germline V CDR1 and CDR2: LNHDA, SQIVND (reference sequence). CDR3 region: CASSILALTGGRYEQFF.

Remarks on this clone: One junction end disagrees with the germline gene, perhaps due to a read error. The gene calls are TRBV15 and TRBJ2-3; D is possibly TRBD2 (6 bases). The length of the CDR3 is 16 residues. The V gene's germline CDR1 is LNHNV and CDR2 YYDKDF (reference sequence). For the CDR3, the DNA is TGTGCCACCAGCAGAGTAATAGCGGCTAGCACAGATGCGCAGTATTTT. Amino acids: CATSRVIAASTDAQYF.

The V gene is TRBV29-1, the J gene TRBJ1-2; D is ambiguous. The V and J ends lost 0 bases and 3 bases respectively, with 5 bases between them. The germline CDR1 and CDR2 sequences are SQVTM and ANQGSEA. This CDR3 region has 12 residues. The CDR3 nucleotides read TGCAGCGTTGAAGACCCCTACTATGGCTACACCTTC. It codes for CSVEDPYYGYTF.

This chain joins TRBV18 and TRBJ2-7; 7 positions agree with TRBD1. The CDR3 length is 15 residues. Losses at the gene ends were 3 bases for V and 4 bases for J; bases not matched to a gene: 9. In germline, CDR1 is KGHSH, CDR2 LQKENI. The CDR3 DNA follows: TGTGCCAGCTCACCTGGGACAGCCGAGACTTACGAGCAGTACTTC. Translating it yields CASSPGTAETYEQYF.

The chain recombines TRBV6-5 with TRBJ1-4; D is undetermined. Germline V CDR1 and CDR2: MNHEY, SVGAGI. This CDR3 region has 14 residues. Trimming stripped 7 bases from V and 8 bases from J, with 17 bases between. The CDR3 coding sequence is TGTGCCAGCAAAGTCGCCCTTGTCGGGGAAAAACTGTTTTTT. It translates to CASKVALVGEKLFF.

The rearrangement joins TRBV7-3 to TRBJ2-2; 9 bases line up with TRBD2. CDR1 is SGHTA and CDR2 is FQGTGA in the germline V gene. This CDR3 region has 17 residues. The junction had 13 bases not matched to a gene; V was cut back by 3 bases and J by 8 bases. The CDR3 DNA reads as TGTGCCAGCAGCTTTCTTATGCCTAGCGGGGTGTCGGGGGAGCTGTTTTTT. Its translation is CASSFLMPSGVSGELFF.

This chain uses TRBV7-3 with TRBJ2-3; 8 nucleotides line up with TRBD1. After removal of 4 bases from V and 0 bases from J, the junction contained 3 bases not matched to a gene. Germline loops: CDR1 SGHTA, CDR2 FQGTGA. This CDR3 region has 15 residues. CDR3 region: CASSSWTGSTDTQYF. The CDR3 region has the DNA TGTGCCAGCAGCTCCTGGACAGGGAGCACAGATACGCAGTATTTT.